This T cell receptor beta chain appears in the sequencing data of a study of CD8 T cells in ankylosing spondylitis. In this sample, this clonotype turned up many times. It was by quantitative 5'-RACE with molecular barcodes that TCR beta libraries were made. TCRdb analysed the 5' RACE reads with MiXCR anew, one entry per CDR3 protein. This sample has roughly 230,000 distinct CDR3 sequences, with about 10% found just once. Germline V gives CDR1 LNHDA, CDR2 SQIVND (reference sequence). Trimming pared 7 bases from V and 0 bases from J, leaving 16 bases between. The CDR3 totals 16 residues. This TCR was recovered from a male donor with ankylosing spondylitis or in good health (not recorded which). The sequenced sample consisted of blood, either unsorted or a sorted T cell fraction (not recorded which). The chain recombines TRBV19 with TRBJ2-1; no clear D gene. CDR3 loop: CASTRSSASSYNEQFF. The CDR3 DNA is TGTGCCAGTACTCGCTCGAGCGCGAGCTCCTACAATGAGCAGTTCTTC.